This T cell receptor beta chain is from a study of radiotherapy plus CTLA-4 blockade in lung cancer. Lung cancer patients with chemo-refractory metastatic non-small-cell disease were given focal radiation plus CTLA-4 blockade with ipilimumab. Profiled with immunoSEQ multiplex PCR; TCRdb holds only in-frame clones, not every one. The data hold some 50,000 clones, with 84% observed a single time. The germline gives CDR1 SGHKS, CDR2 YYEKEE (reference sequence). The CDR3 totals 14 residues. The J segment lost 6 bases and the V segment lost 0 bases, leaving 3 bases of the junction unmatched. This chain uses TRBV5-5 with TRBJ2-7; 10 bases fit TRBD2. This receptor was identified in a human donor with non-small cell lung cancer whose response to radiotherapy plus ipilimumab could not be evaluated. Sequencing used peripheral blood, obtained from a patient treated with radiotherapy plus ipilimumab. This CDR3 reads CASSLDSGRSEQYF. The CDR3 nucleotides are TGTGCCAGCAGCTTGGATAGCGGGAGGTCCGAGCAGTACTTC.